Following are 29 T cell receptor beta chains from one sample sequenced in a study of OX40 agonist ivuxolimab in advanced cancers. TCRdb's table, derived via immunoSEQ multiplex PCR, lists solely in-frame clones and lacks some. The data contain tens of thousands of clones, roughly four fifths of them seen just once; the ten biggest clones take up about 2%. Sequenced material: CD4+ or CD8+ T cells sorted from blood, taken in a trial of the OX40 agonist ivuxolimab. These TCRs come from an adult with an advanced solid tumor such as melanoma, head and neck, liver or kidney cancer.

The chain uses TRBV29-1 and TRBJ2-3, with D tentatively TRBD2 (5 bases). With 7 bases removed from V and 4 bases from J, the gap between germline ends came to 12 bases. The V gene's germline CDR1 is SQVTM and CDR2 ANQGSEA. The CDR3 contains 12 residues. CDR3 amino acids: CSARTGADTQYF. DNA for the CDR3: TGCAGCGCGAGGACTGGGGCAGATACGCAGTATTTT.

The CDR3 sequence is CASSRTGISNQPQHF. The CDR3 DNA is TGTGCCAGCAGCCGTACAGGCATAAGCAATCAGCCCCAGCATTTT. The chain joins TRBV11-2 to TRBJ1-5; a possible D gene is TRBD1 (5 bases). The CDR3 runs to 15 residues. Trimming stripped 5 bases from V and 1 base from J, with 12 bases between. Germline CDR1 reads SGHAT; CDR2 reads FQNNGV.

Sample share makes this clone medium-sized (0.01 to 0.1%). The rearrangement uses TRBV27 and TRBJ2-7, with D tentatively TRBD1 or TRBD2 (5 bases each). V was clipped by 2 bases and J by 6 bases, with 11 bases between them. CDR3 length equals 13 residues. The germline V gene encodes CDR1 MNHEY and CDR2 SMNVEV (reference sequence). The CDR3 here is CASSLARDGEQYF. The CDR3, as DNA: TGTGCCAGCAGTTTAGCCAGGGACGGCGAGCAGTACTTC.

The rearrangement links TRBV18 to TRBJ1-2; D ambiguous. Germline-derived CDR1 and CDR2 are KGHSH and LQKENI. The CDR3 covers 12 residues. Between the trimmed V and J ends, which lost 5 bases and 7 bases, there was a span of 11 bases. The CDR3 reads CASSADIAGYTF. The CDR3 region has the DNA TGTGCCAGCTCAGCCGACATTGCTGGCTACACCTTC.

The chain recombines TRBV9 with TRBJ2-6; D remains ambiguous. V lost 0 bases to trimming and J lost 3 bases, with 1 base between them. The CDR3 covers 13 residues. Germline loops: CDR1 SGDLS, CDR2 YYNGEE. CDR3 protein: CASSVGGANVLTF. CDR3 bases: TGTGCCAGCAGCGTAGGTGGGGCCAACGTCCTGACTTTC.

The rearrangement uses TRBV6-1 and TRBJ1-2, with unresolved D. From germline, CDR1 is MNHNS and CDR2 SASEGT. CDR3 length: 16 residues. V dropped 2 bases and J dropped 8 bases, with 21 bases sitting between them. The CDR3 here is CASSESLGILRSGYTF. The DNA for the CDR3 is TGTGCCAGCAGTGAAAGTTTGGGGATTCTAAGGAGCGGCTACACCTTC.

The CDR3 nucleotides read TGTGCCAGCAGCGTAGAAGGGTCCCTCTCGGAGCCCCAGCATTTT. Residues: CASSVEGSLSEPQHF. V and J are TRBV9 and TRBJ1-5; D gene uncertain. Deletions cut 0 bases from V and 8 bases from J, with 15 bases between. This CDR3 is built from 15 residues. Germline loops: CDR1 SGDLS, CDR2 YYNGEE.

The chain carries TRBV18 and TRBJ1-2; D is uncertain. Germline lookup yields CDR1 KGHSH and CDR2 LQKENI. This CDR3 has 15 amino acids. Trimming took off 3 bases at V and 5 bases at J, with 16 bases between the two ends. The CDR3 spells CASSPKRATDYGYTF. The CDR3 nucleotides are TGTGCCAGCTCACCCAAGAGGGCGACTGATTATGGCTACACCTTC.

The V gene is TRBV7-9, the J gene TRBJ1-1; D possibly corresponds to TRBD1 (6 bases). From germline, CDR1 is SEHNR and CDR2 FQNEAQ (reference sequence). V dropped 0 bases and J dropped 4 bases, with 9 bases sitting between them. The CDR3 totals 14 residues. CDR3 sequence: CASSLAQGFTEAFF. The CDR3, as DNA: TGTGCCAGCAGCTTAGCTCAGGGGTTCACTGAAGCTTTCTTT.

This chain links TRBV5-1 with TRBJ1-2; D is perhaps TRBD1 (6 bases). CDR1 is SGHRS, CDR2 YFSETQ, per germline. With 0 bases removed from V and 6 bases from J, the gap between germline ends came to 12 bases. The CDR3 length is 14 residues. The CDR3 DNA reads TGCGCCAGCAGCTTGGATCAGGGGCCGGATGGCTACACCTTC. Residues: CASSLDQGPDGYTF. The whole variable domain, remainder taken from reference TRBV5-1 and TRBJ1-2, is KAGVTQTPRYLIKTRGQQVTLSCSPISGHRSVSWYQQTPGQGLQFLFEYFSETQRNKGNFPGRFSGRQFSNSRSEMNVSTLELGDSALYLCASSLDQGPDGYTFGSGTRLTVV.

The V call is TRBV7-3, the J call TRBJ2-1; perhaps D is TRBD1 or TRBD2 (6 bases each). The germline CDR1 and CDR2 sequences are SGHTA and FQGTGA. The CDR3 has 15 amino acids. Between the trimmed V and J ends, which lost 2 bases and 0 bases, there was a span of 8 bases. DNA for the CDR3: TGTGCCAGCAGCTTAGGGGGGCGCTCCTACAATGAGCAGTTCTTC. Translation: CASSLGGRSYNEQFF.

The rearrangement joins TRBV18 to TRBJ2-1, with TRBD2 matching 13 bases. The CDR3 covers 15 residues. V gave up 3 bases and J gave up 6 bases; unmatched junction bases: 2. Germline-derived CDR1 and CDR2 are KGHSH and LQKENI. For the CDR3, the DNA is TGTGCCAGCTCACCCCGGACTAGCGGGAGCAATGAGCAGTTCTTC. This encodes CASSPRTSGSNEQFF.

This CDR3 reads CASSGTGTSGRAGKGYEQYF. DNA of the CDR3: TGTGCCAGCAGTGGGACCGGGACTAGCGGGAGGGCCGGGAAGGGCTACGAGCAGTACTTC. The chain has TRBV28 and TRBJ2-7, with TRBD2 matching over 16 bases. CDR1 and CDR2 from the germline V gene are MDHEN and SYDVKM. V was pared by 5 bases and J by 3 bases, with 16 bases of the junction left unmatched. The CDR3 runs to 20 residues.

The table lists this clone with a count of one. DNA for the CDR3: TGTGCCAGCAGCTTAGCCGGGACAGGGCTTTTAAATTCACCCCTCCACTTT. Translation: CASSLAGTGLLNSPLHF. The J gene is TRBJ1-6, the V gene TRBV7-8, with 9 bases matching TRBD1. The CDR3 covers 17 residues. Germline CDR1 SGHVS, CDR2 FQNEAQ. V shed 0 bases, J shed 7 bases, and the junction held 7 bases outside the gene matches.

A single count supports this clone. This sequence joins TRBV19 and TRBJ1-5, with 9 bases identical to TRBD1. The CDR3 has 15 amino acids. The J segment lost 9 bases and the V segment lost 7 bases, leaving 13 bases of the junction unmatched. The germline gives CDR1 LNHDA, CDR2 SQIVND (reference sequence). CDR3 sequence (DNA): TGTGCCAGTAAAAGGGGGGGGGACAGGGCCCTGCCCCAGCATTTT. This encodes CASKRGGDRALPQHF.

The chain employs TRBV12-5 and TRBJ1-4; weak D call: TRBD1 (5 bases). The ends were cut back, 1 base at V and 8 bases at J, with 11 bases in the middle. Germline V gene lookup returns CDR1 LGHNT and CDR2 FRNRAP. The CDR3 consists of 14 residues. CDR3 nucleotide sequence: TGTGCTAGTGGTTTGGGCAGGGCGGGAGAAAAACTGTTTTTT. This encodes CASGLGRAGEKLFF.

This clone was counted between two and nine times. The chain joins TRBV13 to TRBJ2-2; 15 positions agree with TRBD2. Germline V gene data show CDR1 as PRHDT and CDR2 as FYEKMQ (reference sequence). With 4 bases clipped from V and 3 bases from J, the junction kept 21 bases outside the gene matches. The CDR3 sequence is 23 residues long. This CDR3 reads CASSYHRPGLAGGSSEDTGELFF. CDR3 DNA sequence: TGTGCCAGCAGCTATCACCGACCGGGACTAGCGGGAGGTAGCTCAGAGGACACCGGGGAGCTGTTTTTT.

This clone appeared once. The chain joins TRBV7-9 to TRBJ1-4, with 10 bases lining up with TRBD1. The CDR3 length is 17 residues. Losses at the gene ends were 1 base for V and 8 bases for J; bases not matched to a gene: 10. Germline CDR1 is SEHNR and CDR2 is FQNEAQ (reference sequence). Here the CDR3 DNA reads TGTGCCAGCAGCTTAGGAAGATGGGACAGGGGCGGCGAAAAACTGTTTTTT. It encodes CASSLGRWDRGGEKLFF.

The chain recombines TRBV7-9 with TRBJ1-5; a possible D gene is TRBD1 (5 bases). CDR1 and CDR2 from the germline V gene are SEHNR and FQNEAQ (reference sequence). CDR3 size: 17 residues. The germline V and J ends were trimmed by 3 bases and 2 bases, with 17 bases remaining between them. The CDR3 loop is CASSFATGSGGNQPQHF. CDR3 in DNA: TGTGCCAGCAGCTTCGCCACAGGTTCTGGGGGCAATCAGCCCCAGCATTTT.

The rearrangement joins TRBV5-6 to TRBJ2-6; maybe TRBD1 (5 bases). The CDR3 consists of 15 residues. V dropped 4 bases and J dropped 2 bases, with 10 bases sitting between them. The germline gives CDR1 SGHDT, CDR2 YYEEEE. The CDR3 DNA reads TGTGCCAGCAGCAGACAGACCCCTGGGGCCAACGTCCTGACTTTC. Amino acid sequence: CASSRQTPGANVLTF.

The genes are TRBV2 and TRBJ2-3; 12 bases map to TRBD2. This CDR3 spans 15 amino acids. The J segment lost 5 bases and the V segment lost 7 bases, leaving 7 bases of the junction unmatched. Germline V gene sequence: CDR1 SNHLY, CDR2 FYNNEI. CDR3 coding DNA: TGTGCCAGCACCCCTAGCGGGGGGGCTGGAGATACGCAGTATTTT. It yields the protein CASTPSGGAGDTQYF. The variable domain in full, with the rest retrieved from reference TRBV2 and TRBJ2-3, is EPEVTQTPSHQVTQMGQEVILRCVPISNHLYFYWYRQILGQKVEFLVSFYNNEISEKSEIFDDQFSVERPDGSNFTLKIRSTKLEDSAMYFCASTPSGGAGDTQYFGPGTRLTVL.

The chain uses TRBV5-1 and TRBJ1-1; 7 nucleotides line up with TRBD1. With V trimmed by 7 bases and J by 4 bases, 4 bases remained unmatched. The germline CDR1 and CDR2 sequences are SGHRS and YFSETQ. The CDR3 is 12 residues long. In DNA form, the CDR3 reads TGCGCCAGCGGCAACAGGGGCACTGAAGCTTTCTTT. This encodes CASGNRGTEAFF. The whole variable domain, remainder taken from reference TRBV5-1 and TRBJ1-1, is KAGVTQTPRYLIKTRGQQVTLSCSPISGHRSVSWYQQTPGQGLQFLFEYFSETQRNKGNFPGRFSGRQFSNSRSEMNVSTLELGDSALYLCASGNRGTEAFFGQGTRLTVV.

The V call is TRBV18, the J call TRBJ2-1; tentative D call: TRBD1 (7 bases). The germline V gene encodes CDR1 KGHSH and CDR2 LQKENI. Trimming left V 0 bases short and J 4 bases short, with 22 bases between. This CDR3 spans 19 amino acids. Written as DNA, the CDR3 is TGTGCCAGCTCACCACCCGAGGGGGCGGGACGAAATGGATACAATGAGCAGTTCTTC. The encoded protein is CASSPPEGAGRNGYNEQFF.

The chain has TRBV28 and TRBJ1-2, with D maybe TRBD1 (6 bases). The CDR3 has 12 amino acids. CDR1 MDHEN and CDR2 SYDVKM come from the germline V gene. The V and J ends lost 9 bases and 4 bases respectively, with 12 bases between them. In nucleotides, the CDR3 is TGTGCCAGTCTACAGGGTCCCTATGGCTACACCTTC. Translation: CASLQGPYGYTF.

The CDR3 DNA follows: TGTGCCAGCAGCCCCGGGAGGTTGGGCATCTACGAGCAGTACTTC. Translated, it gives CASSPGRLGIYEQYF. This chain connects TRBV11-2 to TRBJ2-7; 7 positions agree with TRBD2. This CDR3 region has 15 residues. CDR1 SGHAT and CDR2 FQNNGV come from the germline V gene. The ends lost 5 bases at V and 3 bases at J; junction bases unmatched: 10.

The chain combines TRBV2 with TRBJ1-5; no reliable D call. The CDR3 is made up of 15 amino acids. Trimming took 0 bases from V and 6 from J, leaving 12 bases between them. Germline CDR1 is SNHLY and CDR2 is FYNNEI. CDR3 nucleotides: TGTGCCAGCAGTGAAGCTCTGGGGATTGTTCAGCCCCAGCATTTT. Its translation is CASSEALGIVQPQHF.

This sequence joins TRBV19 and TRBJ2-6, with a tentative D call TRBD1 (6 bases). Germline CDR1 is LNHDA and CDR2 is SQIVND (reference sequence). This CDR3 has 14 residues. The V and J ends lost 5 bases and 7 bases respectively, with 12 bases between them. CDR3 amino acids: CASSRQVVANVLTF. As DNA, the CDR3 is TGTGCCAGTAGTCGACAGGTTGTCGCCAACGTCCTGACTTTC.

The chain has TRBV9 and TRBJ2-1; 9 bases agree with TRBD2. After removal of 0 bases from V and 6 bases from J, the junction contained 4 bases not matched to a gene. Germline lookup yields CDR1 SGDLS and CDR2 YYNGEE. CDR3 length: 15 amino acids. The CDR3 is CASSVALAGRNEQFF. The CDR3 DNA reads TGTGCCAGCAGCGTAGCGCTAGCGGGACGCAATGAGCAGTTCTTC.

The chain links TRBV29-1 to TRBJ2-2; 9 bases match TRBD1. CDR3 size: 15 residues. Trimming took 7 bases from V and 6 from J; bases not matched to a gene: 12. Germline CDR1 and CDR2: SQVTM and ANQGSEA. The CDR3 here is CSASPGTGLSGELFF. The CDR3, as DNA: TGCAGCGCCTCCCCCGGGACAGGGTTATCCGGGGAGCTGTTTTTT.